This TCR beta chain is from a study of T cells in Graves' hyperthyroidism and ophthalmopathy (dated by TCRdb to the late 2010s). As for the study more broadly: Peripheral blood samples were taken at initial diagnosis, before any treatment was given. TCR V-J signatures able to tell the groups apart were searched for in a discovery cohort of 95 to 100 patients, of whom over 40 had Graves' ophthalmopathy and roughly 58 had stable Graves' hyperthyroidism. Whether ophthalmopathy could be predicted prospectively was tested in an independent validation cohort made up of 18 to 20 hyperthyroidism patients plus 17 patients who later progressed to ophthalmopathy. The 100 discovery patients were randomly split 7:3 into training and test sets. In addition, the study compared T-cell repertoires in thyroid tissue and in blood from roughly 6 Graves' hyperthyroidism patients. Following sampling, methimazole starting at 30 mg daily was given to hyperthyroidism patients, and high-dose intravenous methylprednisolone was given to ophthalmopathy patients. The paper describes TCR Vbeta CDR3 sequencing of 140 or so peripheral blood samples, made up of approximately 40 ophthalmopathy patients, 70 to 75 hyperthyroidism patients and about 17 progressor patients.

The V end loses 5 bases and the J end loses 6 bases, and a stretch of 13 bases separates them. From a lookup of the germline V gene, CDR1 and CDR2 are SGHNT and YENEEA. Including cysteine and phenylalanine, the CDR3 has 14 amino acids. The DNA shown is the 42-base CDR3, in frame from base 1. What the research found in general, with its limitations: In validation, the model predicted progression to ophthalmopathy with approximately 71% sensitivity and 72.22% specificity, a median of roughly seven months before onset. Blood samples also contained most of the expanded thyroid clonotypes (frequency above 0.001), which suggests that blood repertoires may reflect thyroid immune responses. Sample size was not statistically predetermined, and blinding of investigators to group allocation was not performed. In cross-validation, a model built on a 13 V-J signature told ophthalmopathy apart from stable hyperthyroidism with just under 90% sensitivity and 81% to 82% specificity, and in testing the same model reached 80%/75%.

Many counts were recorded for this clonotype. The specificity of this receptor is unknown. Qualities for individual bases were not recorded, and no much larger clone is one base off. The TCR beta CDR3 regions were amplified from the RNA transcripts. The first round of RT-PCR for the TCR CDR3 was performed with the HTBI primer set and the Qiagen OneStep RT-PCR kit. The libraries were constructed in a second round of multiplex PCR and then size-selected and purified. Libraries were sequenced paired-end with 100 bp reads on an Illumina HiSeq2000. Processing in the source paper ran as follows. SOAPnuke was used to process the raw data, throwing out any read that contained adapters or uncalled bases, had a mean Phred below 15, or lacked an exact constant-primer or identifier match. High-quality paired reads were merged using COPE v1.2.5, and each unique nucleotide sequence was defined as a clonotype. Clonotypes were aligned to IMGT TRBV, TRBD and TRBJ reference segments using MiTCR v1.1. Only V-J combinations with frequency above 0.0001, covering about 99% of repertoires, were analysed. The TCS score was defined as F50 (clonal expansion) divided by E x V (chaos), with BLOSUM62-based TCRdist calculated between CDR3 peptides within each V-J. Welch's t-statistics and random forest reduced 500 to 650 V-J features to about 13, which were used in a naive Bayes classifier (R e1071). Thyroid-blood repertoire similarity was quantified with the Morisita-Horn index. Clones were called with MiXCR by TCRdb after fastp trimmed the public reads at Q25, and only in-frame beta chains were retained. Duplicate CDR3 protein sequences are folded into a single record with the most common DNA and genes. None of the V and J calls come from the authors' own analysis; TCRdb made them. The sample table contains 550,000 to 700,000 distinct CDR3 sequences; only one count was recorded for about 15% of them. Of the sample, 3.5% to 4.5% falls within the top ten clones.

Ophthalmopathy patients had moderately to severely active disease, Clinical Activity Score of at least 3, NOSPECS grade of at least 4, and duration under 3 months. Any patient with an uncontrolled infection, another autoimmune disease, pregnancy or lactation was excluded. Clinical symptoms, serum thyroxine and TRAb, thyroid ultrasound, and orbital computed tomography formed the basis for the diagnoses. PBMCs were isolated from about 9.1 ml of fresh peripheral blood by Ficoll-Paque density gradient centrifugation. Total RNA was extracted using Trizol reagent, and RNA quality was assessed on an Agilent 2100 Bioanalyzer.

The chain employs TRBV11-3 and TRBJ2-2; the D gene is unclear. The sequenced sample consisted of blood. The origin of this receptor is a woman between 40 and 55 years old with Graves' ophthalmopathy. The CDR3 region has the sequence CASSPGLSSGELFF. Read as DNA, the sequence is TGTGCCAGCAGCCCCGGCCTCAGCTCCGGGGAGCTGTTTTTT.